This T cell receptor (beta chain) was sequenced during a study of T cells in Graves' hyperthyroidism and ophthalmopathy. Overall study results and limits: Peripheral blood also featured most of the thyroid clonotypes expanded above 0.001. Stable hyperthyroidism and ophthalmopathy were separated using 13 V-J signatures. Median prediction lead before ophthalmopathy onset was around 7 months with the model.

RNA transcripts were the template for amplifying TCR beta CDR3 regions. The HTBI primer set drove a first-round RT-PCR of the TCR CDR3. TCRdb re-called the multiplex PCR reads through MiXCR, storing one row per CDR3 protein. The sample lists some 350,000 distinct CDR3 sequences, 15% to 18% occurring once. When hyperthyroidism was first diagnosed, the blood sample was taken, preceding any ophthalmopathy symptoms. Trimming took 10 bases from V and 7 from J, leaving 16 bases between them. There are 12 residues in the CDR3. The germline V gene encodes CDR1 MDHEN and CDR2 SYDVKM. Ten or more counts support this clonotype. Its antigen is unidentified.

The sample was blood. The chain is built from TRBV28 and TRBJ1-2; perhaps TRBD1 as D (5 bases). This clonotype was sampled from a woman aged 18-29 years with Graves' hyperthyroidism that later progressed to Graves' ophthalmopathy. The DNA of the CDR3 is TGTGCCACCCAAGGCAGGGTTCGTGGCTACACCTTC. It translates to CATQGRVRGYTF.